This T cell receptor (beta chain) was obtained from a study of blood T cell repertoires in COVID-19. Study information: In each case, the material was cDNA or gDNA derived from T cells, B-cell-depleted T cells, or PBMCs.

The CDR3 length is 18 residues. The germline gives CDR1 SGHRS, CDR2 YFSETQ. After removal of 1 base from V and 1 base from J, the junction contained 9 bases not matched to a gene. TCRdb's copy holds only in-frame clones and misses some; the assay was immunoSEQ multiplex PCR. The profile shows fewer than 350,000 clones, about nine tenths of them singletons. Individuals aged roughly 18 to 100 years were recruited from roughly 22 US areas. The material sequenced was PBMCs or T cells enriched from blood (not recorded which). The sequence derives from a woman in her 40s with acute COVID-19. The chain uses TRBV5-1 and TRBJ2-1; TRBD2 matches 9 bases. CDR3 amino acids: CASSLMEGLAGSYNEQFF. DNA of the CDR3: TGCGCCAGCAGCTTGATGGAGGGACTAGCAGGTTCCTACAATGAGCAGTTCTTC.